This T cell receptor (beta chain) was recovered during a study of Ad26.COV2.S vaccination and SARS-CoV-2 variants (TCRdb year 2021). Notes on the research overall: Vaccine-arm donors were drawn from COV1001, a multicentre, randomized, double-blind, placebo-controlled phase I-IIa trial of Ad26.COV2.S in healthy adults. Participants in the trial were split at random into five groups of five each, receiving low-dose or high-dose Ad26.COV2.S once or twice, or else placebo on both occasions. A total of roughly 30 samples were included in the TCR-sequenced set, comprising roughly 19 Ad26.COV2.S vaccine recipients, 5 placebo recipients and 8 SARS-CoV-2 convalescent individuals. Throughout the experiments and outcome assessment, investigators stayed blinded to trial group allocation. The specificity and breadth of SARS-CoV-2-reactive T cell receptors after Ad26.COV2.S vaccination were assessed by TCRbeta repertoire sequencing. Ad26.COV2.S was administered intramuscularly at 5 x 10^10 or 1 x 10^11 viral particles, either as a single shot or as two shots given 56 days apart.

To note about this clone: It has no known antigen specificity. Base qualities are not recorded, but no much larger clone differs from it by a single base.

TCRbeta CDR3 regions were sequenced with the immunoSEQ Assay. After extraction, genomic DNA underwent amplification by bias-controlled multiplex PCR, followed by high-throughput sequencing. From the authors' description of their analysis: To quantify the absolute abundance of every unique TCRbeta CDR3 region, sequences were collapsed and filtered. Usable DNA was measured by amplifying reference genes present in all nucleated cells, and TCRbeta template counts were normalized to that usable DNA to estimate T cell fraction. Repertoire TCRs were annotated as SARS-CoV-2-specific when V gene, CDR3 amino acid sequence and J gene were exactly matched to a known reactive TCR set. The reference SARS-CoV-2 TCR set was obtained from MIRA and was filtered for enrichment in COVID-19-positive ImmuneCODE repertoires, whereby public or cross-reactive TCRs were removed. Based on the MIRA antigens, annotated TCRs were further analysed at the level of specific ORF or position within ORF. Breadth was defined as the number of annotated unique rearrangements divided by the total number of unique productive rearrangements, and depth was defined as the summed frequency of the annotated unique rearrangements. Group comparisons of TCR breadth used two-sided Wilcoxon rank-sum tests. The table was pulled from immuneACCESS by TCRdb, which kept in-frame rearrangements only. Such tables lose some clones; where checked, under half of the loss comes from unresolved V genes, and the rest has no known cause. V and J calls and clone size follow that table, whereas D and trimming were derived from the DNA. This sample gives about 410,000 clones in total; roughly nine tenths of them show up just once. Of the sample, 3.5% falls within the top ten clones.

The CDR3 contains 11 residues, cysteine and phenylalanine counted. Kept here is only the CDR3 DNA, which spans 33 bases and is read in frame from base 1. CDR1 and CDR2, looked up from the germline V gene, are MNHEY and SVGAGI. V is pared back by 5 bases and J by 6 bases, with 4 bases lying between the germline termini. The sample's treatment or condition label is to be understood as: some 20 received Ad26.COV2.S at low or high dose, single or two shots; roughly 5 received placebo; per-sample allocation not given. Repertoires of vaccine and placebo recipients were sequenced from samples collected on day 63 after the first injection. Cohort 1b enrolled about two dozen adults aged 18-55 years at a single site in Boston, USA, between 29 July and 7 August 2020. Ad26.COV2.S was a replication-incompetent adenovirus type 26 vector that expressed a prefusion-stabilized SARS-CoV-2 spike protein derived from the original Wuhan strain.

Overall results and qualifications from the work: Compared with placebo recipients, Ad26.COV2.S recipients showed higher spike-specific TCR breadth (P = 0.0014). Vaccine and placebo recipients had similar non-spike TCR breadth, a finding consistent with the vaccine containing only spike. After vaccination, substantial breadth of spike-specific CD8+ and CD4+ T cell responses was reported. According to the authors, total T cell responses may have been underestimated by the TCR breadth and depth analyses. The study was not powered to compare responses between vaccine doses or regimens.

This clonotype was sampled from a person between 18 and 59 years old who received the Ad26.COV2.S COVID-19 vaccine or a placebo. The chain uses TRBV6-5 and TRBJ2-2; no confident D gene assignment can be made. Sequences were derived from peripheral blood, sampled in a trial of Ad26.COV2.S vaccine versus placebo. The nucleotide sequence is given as TGTGCCAGCAGTCGGGCCGGGGAGCTGTTTTTT. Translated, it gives CASSRAGELFF.